The following is a T cell receptor (beta chain) sequence with its context. Its antigen remains unidentified. No quality values exist for individual bases; no much larger clone is one base distant. These data belong to a study of PD-L1 blockade in urothelial cancer (dated by TCRdb to the late 2010s). In the study overall: All patients started therapy in the mid-2010s and received atezolizumab 1,200 mg intravenously every 3 weeks. An exploratory multi-omic analysis was conducted of the somatic, immune and clinical correlates of response to PD-L1 blockade with atezolizumab in urothelial cancer. TCR sequencing covered pretreatment tumor samples and matched, serially collected peripheral blood taken before and after atezolizumab treatment. Durable clinical benefit was defined as a progression-free survival longer than 6 months, and TCR features were additionally tested against progression-free survival and overall survival. Blood samples yielded a median of around 140,000 T cells and tens of thousands of unique TCRs, with median clonality 0.080. Blood samples were analyzed at two time points: 3 weeks after treatment start (second dose) and 6 weeks after treatment start. Whole exome sequencing and RNA sequencing of pretreatment tumors were performed alongside TCR sequencing in the same patients. An ECOG performance status of 0 or 1 was recorded for the patients, and 0 to 3 prior chemotherapy regimens had been received by the patients. Eight to ten patients achieved durable clinical benefit and some 21 did not. Under 30 patients had pretreatment blood TCR-seq, 24 had at least one posttreatment blood collection, and 24 had tumor TCR-seq. About 85% of the 29 patients were males with bladder-origin urothelial cancer, and about two thirds of the roughly 30 reported a prior smoking history. Results the study describes overall, beyond this receptor: Among patients with durable benefit, tumor-associated TCR clones showed greater expansion in peripheral blood 3 weeks after treatment started (n ≈ 20, p = 0.022). Because the sample size was small (n ≈ 29) and many exploratory analyses were performed, the results are intended to be hypothesis-generating. Improved progression-free and overall survival was found to be associated with pretreatment peripheral blood TCR clonality below the median.

Synthetic TCR analog templates were spiked into each PCR to estimate absolute template abundance from read counts. The immunoSEQ assay was used to amplify TCRbeta CDR3 regions from genomic DNA with bias-controlled V and J gene primers. Sequencing of rearranged TCRbeta segments was done at approximately 20X coverage. Turning to the authors' computational methods: Sequencing errors were corrected by clustering, and CDR3s were annotated against IMGT so that V, D and J genes could be assigned. Only productive TCRbeta rearrangements were used in downstream analyses, excluding out-of-frame or stop-codon sequences. Clonality was computed as one minus Shannon entropy normalized by the log of the number of unique productive sequences. Fisher's exact test with Benjamini-Hochberg correction, using a cutoff of adjusted p below 0.01, was how clones that differed between time points or between blood and tumor were identified. TCRdb stores this immuneACCESS table with in-frame sequences only. Part of the clones is absent; in the studies checked, under half of the shortfall reflects unresolved V genes, and no reason is known for the rest. The V and J calls and clone size were taken over from that table, and D and trimming were inferred from the DNA. Present in this sample are roughly 63,000 clones, roughly 79% of which were seen just once. Around 5.7% of the sample goes to the ten largest clones.

The time point label corresponds to: pretreatment peripheral blood. A total of 29 patients with locally advanced or metastatic urothelial carcinoma, treated at Memorial Sloan Kettering on a trial protocol, made up the cohort. Peripheral blood mononuclear cells were collected pretreatment and during treatment, with between 1 and 8 total time points obtained per patient. The Qiagen DNeasy Blood extraction kit was used to purify genomic DNA from total PBMCs and tumor samples. PBMCs were collected pretreatment and during treatment, and were isolated and stored as previously described. The CDR3, from cysteine to phenylalanine, totals 14 residues. The only DNA kept is the CDR3, 42 bases in frame from the first base. CDR1 and CDR2 are drawn from the germline V gene (reference sequence): LNHDA, SQIVND. Trimming takes 5 bases off V and 2 bases off J; junction bases not matched to a gene: 4.

The sample here was PBMCs, taken around atezolizumab (anti-PD-L1) treatment. The receptor's source is a man between 65 and 85 years old with urothelial cancer. The chain is made from TRBV19 and TRBJ1-1, with 8 middle bases fitting TRBD1. The CDR3 region has the sequence CASSATGVNTEAFF. In nucleotides, the sequence is TGTGCCAGTAGTGCGACAGGGGTTAACACTGAAGCTTTCTTT.